The clone carrying this T cell receptor beta chain appeared many times. The sample has other DNA sequences that encode this CDR3 too. The CDR3 sequence is 14 residues long. Germline V gene sequence: CDR1 MDHEN, CDR2 SYDVKM. V gave up 4 bases and J gave up 3 bases, with 10 bases separating them. These data are taken from a study of T cell responses to AZD1222 COVID-19 vaccine. Clones were read by immunoSEQ multiplex PCR, and TCRdb kept only the in-frame ones, dropping some. The sample shows 120,000 to 150,000 clones, about 92% of them seen only once. The chain uses TRBV28 and TRBJ1-5, with a tentative D call TRBD1 (5 bases). This receptor was taken from an adult who received the AZD1222 COVID-19 vaccine. The material was peripheral blood, obtained 28 days after the second AZD1222 dose. The CDR3 loop reads CASSSGHSNQPQHF. The CDR3 bases are TGTGCCAGCAGTTCAGGACACTCCAATCAGCCCCAGCATTTT.